Sequencing of this T cell receptor (beta chain) was carried out in a study of blood T cell repertoires in COVID-19. Study information: The United States, Italy and Spain supplied acute and convalescent COVID-19 samples. Sample material is recorded as cDNA or gDNA derived from T cells, B-cell-depleted T cells, or PBMCs.

In assigning cohorts, the study relied on participant-reported clinical history. In germline, CDR1 is SGDLS, CDR2 YYNGEE. V lost 4 bases and J 6 bases, leaving 17 bases between the germline ends. The CDR3 spans 15 residues. Authors' analysis steps: Scientists estimated how many nucleated cells there were by amplifying reference gene primers. The table came from immunoSEQ multiplex PCR; TCRdb's copy has only in-frame clones and leaves some out. D and trimming were read from the DNA, whereas the V and J calls and clone size are those reported in that table. There are 350,000 or so clones in the sample; 65% to 90% occur only once, and around 4.4% lies in the top ten.

Sequenced sample: PBMCs or T cells enriched from blood (not recorded which). The chain carries TRBV9 and TRBJ2-1; possibly TRBD2 for D (6 bases). This receptor was taken from a woman between 40 and 50 years old with acute COVID-19. CDR3 sequence reads: CASSHRLDRFNEQFF. As DNA, the CDR3 is TGTGCCAGCAGCCACCGACTAGATCGGTTCAATGAGCAGTTCTTC. The entire variable domain, with the rest obtained from reference TRBV9 and TRBJ2-1, is as follows: DSGVTQTPKHLITATGQRVTLRCSPRSGDLSVYWYQQSLDQGLQFLIQYYNGEERAKGNILERFSAQQFPDLHSELNLSSLELGDSALYFCASSHRLDRFNEQFFGPGTRLTVL.